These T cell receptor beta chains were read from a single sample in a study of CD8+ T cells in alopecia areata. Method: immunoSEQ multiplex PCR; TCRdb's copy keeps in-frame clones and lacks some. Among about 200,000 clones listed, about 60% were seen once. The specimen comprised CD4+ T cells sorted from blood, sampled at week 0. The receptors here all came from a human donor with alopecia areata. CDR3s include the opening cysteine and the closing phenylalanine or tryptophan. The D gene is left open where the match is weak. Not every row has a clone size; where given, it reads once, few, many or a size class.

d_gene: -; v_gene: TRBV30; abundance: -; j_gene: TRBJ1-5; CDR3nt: TGTGCCTGGAGTATCGATAGCAATCAGCCCCAGCATTTT; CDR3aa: CAWSIDSNQPQHF
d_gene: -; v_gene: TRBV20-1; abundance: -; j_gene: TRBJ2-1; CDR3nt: TGCAGTGCTGAGGTTGGAGAGCAGTTCTTC; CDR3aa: CSAEVGEQFF
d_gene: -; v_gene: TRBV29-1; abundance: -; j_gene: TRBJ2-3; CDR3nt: TGCAGCACACGGATGGATACGCAGTATTTT; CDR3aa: CSTRMDTQYF
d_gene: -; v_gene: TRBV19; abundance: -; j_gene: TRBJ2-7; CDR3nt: TGTGCCAGTAGTCTCAACTCCGGGGTATCCTACGAGCAGTACTTC; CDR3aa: CASSLNSGVSYEQYF
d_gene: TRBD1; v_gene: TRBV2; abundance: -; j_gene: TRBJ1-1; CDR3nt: TGTGCCAGCAGGAACCAGGGGGCAGGGACTGAAGCTTTCTTT; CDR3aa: CASRNQGAGTEAFF
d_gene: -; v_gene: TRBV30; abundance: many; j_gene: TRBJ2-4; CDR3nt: TGTGCCTGGAGTGTCGCCAAAAACATTCAGTACTTC; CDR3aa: CAWSVAKNIQYF
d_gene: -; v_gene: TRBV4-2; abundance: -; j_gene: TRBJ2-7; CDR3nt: TGTGCCAGCAGCCAAGATCGTTTAGGTAGCTCCTACGAGCAGTACTTC; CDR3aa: CASSQDRLGSSYEQYF
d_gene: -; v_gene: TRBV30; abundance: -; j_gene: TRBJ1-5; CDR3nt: TGTGCCTGGAGTGCGGACCTTTCCGGACGGCCCCAGCATTTT; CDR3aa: CAWSADLSGRPQHF
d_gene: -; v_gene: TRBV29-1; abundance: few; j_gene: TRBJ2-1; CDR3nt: TGCAGCGTTGCTAGTCAAGTCGGCAATGAGCAGTTCTTC; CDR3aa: CSVASQVGNEQFF
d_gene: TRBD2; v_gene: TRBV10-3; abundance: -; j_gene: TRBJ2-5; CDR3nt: TGTGCCATCAGTGGAGCGGGAGAAGAGACCCAGTACTTC; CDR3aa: CAISGAGEETQYF
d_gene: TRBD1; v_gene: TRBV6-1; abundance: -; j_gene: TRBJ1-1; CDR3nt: TGTGCCAGCAGTGATCGGCTAAGCGGACAGGGAAAAGGCACTGAAGCTTTCTTT; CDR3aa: CASSDRLSGQGKGTEAFF
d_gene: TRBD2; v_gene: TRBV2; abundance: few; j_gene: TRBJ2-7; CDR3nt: TGTGCCAGCATCAAAGAGCGGGGTAACTCCTACGAGCAGTACTTC; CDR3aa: CASIKERGNSYEQYF
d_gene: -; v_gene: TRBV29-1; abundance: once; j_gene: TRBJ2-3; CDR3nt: TGCAGCGTTGAAGGCGGGGCCACAGATACGCAGTATTTT; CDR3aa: CSVEGGATDTQYF
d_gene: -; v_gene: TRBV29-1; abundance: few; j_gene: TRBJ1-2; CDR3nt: TGCAGCGTTGCGTCCCAGATCTATGGCTACACCTTC; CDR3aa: CSVASQIYGYTF
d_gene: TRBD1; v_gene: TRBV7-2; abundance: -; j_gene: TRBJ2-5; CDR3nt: TGTGCCAGCAGCAGACAGGGGCAAGAGACCCAGTACTTC; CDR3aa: CASSRQGQETQYF
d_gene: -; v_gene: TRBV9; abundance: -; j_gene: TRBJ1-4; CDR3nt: TGTGCCAGCAGCGTTGGAGGGGAGGAAAAACTGTTTTTT; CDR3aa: CASSVGGEEKLFF
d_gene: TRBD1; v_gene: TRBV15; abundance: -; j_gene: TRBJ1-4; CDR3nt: TGTGCCACCAGCGGACAGGGGGCGAGTCAGTCTAATGAAAAACTGTTTTTT; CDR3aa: CATSGQGASQSNEKLFF
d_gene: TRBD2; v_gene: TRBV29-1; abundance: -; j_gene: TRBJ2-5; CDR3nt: TGCAGCGTTGAAGGGCGACTAGCGCAAGAGACCCAGTACTTC; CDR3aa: CSVEGRLAQETQYF
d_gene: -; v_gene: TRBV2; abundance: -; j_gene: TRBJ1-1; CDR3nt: TGTGCCAGCGGGGGGGACCTGTTACGGGCTTTCTTT; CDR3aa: CASGGDLLRAFF
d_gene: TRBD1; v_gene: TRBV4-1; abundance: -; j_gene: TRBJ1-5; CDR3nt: TGCGCCAGCAGCCAAGGAGACAGGGGTATGCAGCCCCAGCATTTT; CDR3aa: CASSQGDRGMQPQHF
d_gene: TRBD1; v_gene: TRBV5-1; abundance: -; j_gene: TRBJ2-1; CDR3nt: TGCGCCAGCAGCTACTGGGACAGGGGAGGAAATGAGCAGTTCTTC; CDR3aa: CASSYWDRGGNEQFF
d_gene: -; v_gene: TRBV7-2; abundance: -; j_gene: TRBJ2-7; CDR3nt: TGTGCCAGCAGCTTGGCTCTAGCTTTCTACGAGCAGTACTTC; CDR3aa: CASSLALAFYEQYF
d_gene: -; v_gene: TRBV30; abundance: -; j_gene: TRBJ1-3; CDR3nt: TGTGCCTGGAGTCGACTTGAGGGGGCTGGAAACACCATATATTTT; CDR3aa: CAWSRLEGAGNTIYF
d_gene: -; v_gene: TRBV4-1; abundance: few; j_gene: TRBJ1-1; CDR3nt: TGCGCCAGCAGAATCTACTATGGGCGGCGAGAGAACACTGAAGCTTTCTTT; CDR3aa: CASRIYYGRRENTEAFF
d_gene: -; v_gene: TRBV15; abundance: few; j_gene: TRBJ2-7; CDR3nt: TGTGCCACCAGCAGAGAAACAGTATACGAGCAGTACTTC; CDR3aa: CATSRETVYEQYF
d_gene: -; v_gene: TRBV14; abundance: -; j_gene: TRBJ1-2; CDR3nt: TGTGCCAGCAGCCAAGCGCGCAACTATGGCTACACCTTC; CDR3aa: CASSQARNYGYTF
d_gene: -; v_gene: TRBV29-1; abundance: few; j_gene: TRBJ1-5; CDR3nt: TGCAGCGCTACCGGACGGAATCAGCCCCAGCATTTT; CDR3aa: CSATGRNQPQHF
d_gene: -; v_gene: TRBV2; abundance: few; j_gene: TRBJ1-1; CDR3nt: TGTGCCAGCAGGCTGACGGCGAACACTGAAGCTTTCTTT; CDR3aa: CASRLTANTEAFF
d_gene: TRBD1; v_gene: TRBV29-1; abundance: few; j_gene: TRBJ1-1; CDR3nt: TGCAGCGTTGTTGGACAGGGATTGAACGGGAAGAACACTGAAGCTTTCTTT; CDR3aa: CSVVGQGLNGKNTEAFF
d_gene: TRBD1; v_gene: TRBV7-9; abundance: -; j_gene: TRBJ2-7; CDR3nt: TGTGCCAGCAGCCCCGAGACAGGGACCTACGAGCAGTACTTC; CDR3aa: CASSPETGTYEQYF
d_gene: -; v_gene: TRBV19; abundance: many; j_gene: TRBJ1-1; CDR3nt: TGTGCCAGTAGTATGACTAGGACACTCGGTAAGAACACTGAAGCTTTCTTT; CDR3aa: CASSMTRTLGKNTEAFF
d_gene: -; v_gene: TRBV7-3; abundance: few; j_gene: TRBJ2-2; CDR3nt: TGTGCCAGCAGCTACCCGGGGGTGGGAACCGGGGAGCTGTTTTTT; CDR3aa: CASSYPGVGTGELFF
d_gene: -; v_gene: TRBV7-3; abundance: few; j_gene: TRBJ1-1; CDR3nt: TGTGCCAGCAGCTTAAGGGCAGGGGAGTCTGAAGCTTTCTTT; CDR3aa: CASSLRAGESEAFF
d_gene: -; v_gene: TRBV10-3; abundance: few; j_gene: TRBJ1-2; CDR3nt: TGTGCCATCAGTGAAGGACAGTATGGCTACACCTTC; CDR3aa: CAISEGQYGYTF
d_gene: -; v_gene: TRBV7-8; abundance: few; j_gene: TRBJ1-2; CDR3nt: TGTGCCAGCAGCTTAGCGCACTCGCGGACGGAGAATGGCTACACCTTC; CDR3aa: CASSLAHSRTENGYTF
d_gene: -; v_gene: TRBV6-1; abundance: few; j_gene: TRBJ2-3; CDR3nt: TGTGCCAGCAGTGAAAGTGACGGTCTTGAAGATACGCAGTATTTT; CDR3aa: CASSESDGLEDTQYF
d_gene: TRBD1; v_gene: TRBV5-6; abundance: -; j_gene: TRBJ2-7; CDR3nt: TGTGCCAGCAGCTTGGTAAACAGGGGCTACGAGCAGTACTTC; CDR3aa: CASSLVNRGYEQYF
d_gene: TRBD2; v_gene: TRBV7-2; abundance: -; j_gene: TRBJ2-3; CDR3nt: TGTGCCAGCAGCTTAAGGCTAGCGGTCACAGATACGCAGTATTTT; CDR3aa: CASSLRLAVTDTQYF
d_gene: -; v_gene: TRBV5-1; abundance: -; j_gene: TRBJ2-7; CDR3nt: TGCGCCAGCAGCCACCAGGGCGACTACGAGCAGTACTTC; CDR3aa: CASSHQGDYEQYF
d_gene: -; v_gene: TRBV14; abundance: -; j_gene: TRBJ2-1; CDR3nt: TGTGCCAGCAGCCGAATAAGGGATATTTCCTACAATGAGCAGTTCTTC; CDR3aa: CASSRIRDISYNEQFF
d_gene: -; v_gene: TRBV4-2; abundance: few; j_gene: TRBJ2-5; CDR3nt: TGTGCCAGCAGCCGGGGGGCCCCGGGACAAGAGACCCAGTACTTC; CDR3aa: CASSRGAPGQETQYF
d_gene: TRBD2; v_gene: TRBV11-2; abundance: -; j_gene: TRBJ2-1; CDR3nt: TGTGCCAGCAGCGCACGGACTAGCGGGAGAAATGAGCAGTTCTTC; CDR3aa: CASSARTSGRNEQFF